Detailed here is one T cell receptor (beta chain). This record comes from a study of blood T cell repertoires in COVID-19. For the study at large: Acute and convalescent COVID-19 specimens originated in the United States, Italy and Spain. PBMCs, B-cell-depleted T cells, or T cells were the source of the cDNA or gDNA that made up the material.

Authors' analysis steps: The authors estimated nucleated cell counts from reference gene primer amplification. The method was immunoSEQ multiplex PCR; TCRdb's version includes in-frame clones alone and lacks a portion of them. V and J calls plus clone size are reproduced from that table; the DNA served to infer D and trimming. The sample contains 250,000 or so clones, more than 75% of which appear only once. V gave up 6 bases and J gave up 7 bases; unmatched junction bases: 11. This CDR3 region has 14 residues. Germline lookup yields CDR1 SGHTA and CDR2 FQGNSA. The TCR sequence derives from a middle-aged woman who had recovered from COVID-19. The sequenced sample consisted of peripheral blood. The rearrangement links TRBV7-2 to TRBJ2-7; 8 bases agree with TRBD2. CDR3 residues: CASRFGLASGEQYF. The CDR3 bases are TGTGCCAGCAGATTCGGACTAGCCTCGGGAGAGCAGTACTTC.